Below are 28 T cell receptor beta chains sequenced from a single sample in a study of cytomegalovirus exposure and HLA in healthy donors (dated by TCRdb to 2016 to 2017). The library was built by means of the immunoSEQ multiplex PCR assay. TCRdb re-hosts the immuneACCESS table, in-frame sequences only. Its copies lack some clones; in the studies checked, an unresolved V gene accounts for under half of them, and the cause for the rest is not known. This sample has 90,000 to 130,000 clones in its table, and around 82% of those were observed once. The ten largest clones represent 3% of the sample. The source material was PBMCs. These receptors all come from a woman under 30 in good health and CMV-seronegative.

The rearrangement uses TRBV9 and TRBJ1-1, with no clear D. This CDR3 has 15 amino acids. Between the trimmed V and J ends, which lost 0 bases and 0 bases, there was a span of 9 bases. From germline, CDR1 is SGDLS and CDR2 YYNGEE. The CDR3 nucleotides read TGTGCCAGCAGCGTAGATAGTGGTTTGAACACTGAAGCTTTCTTT. It specifies CASSVDSGLNTEAFF.

This chain joins TRBV7-2 and TRBJ2-7; D is unresolved. Looked up from germline, CDR1 is SGHTA and CDR2 is FQGNSA. Trimming took off 3 bases at V and 3 bases at J, with 12 bases between the two ends. CDR3 length: 14 amino acids. In nucleotides, the CDR3 is TGTGCCAGCAGCTTGGTCAGAACTAACTACGAGCAGTACTTC. This sequence encodes CASSLVRTNYEQYF.

As regards this clone: This specimen includes other DNA sequences encoding the same CDR3. The chain uses TRBV9 and TRBJ2-7; 10 positions match TRBD1. Germline CDR1 is SGDLS and CDR2 is YYNGEE. The CDR3 runs 14 residues. After removal of 2 bases from V and 2 bases from J, the junction contained 1 base not matched to a gene. CDR3 residues: CASSVGTGAYEQYF. For the CDR3, the DNA is TGTGCCAGCAGCGTTGGGACAGGGGCCTACGAGCAGTACTTC.

The J gene is TRBJ1-4, the V gene TRBV25-1; D gene ambiguous. The CDR3 is 14 amino acids. V dropped 3 bases and J dropped 7 bases, with 12 bases sitting between them. Germline V lookup: CDR1 MGHDK, CDR2 SYGVNS. The CDR3 DNA reads as TGTGCCAGCAGTGAGTCGCAAGGCGGTGAAAAACTGTTTTTT. Amino acids: CASSESQGGEKLFF.

This clone was picked up one time. The V call is TRBV10-3, the J call TRBJ2-7; 7 nucleotides agree with TRBD2. Per the germline V gene, CDR1 is ENHRY and CDR2 is SYGVKD. J was trimmed by 1 base and V by 8 bases; bases with no gene match: 2. The CDR3 is made up of 12 amino acids. The CDR3, as DNA: TGTGCCATCTCTAGCGGATCCTACGAGCAGTACTTC. As protein: CAISSGSYEQYF.

J is TRBJ2-1 and V is TRBV6-5; D perhaps matches TRBD2 (5 bases). The V end was cut by 0 bases, the J end by 12 bases, with 12 bases between. The CDR3 has 13 residues. The germline gives CDR1 MNHEY, CDR2 SVGAGI. CDR3 protein: CASSYSRDLGQFF. CDR3 coding DNA: TGTGCCAGCAGTTACTCACGGGATTTGGGGCAGTTCTTC.

The rearrangement links TRBV28 to TRBJ1-2; D might be TRBD1 (5 bases). Trimming stripped 3 bases from V and 11 bases from J, with 13 bases between. Germline loops: CDR1 MDHEN, CDR2 SYDVKM. The CDR3 contains 12 residues. The CDR3 is CASSFGGGGYTF. The CDR3 bases are TGTGCCAGCAGTTTCGGGGGGGGTGGGTACACCTTC.

This sequence joins TRBV19 and TRBJ2-3; no firm D call. This CDR3 is built from 13 residues. CDR1 is LNHDA, CDR2 SQIVND, per germline (reference sequence). V was trimmed by 6 bases and J by 4 bases, leaving 11 bases between them. In DNA form, the CDR3 reads TGTGCCAGTAGCCTTAGTAAAGCAGATACGCAGTATTTT. Translating it yields CASSLSKADTQYF. The full variable domain, rest sourced from reference TRBV19 and TRBJ2-3, is DGGITQSPKYLFRKEGQNVTLSCEQNLNHDAMYWYRQDPGQGLRLIYYSQIVNDFQKGDIAEGYSVSREKKESFPLTVTSAQKNPTAFYLCASSLSKADTQYFGPGTRLTVL.

The rearrangement uses TRBV28 and TRBJ2-1; 11 nucleotides match TRBD2. Trimming took 6 bases from V and 2 from J; bases not matched to a gene: 3. Germline lookup yields CDR1 MDHEN and CDR2 SYDVKM. This CDR3 is built from 15 residues. The CDR3 DNA reads as TGTGCCAGCAGACGTAGCGGGGGGGCCTACAATGAGCAGTTCTTC. This translates into CASRRSGGAYNEQFF.

This sequence joins TRBV7-9 and TRBJ2-3; 9 bases are shared with TRBD2. Germline V gene sequence: CDR1 SEHNR, CDR2 FQNEAQ (reference sequence). V trimming: 6 bases; J trimming: 6 bases; junction bases outside the gene matches: 13. The CDR3 contains 16 residues. DNA for the CDR3: TGTGCCAGCAGGGGTGCTAGCGGGGAACCCTCGGATACGCAGTATTTT. This gives the protein CASRGASGEPSDTQYF.

The chain employs TRBV5-1 and TRBJ2-7; D might be TRBD1 (5 bases). The V and J ends lost 7 bases and 2 bases respectively, with 13 bases between them. CDR3 length: 13 amino acids. Germline-derived CDR1 and CDR2 are SGHRS and YFSETQ. The CDR3 sequence is CASRLDTPYEQYF. The CDR3 DNA follows: TGCGCCAGCCGACTGGACACCCCCTACGAGCAGTACTTC.

V usage is TRBV6-1 and J usage is TRBJ1-2; 7 bases fit TRBD1. CDR1 MNHNS and CDR2 SASEGT come from the germline V gene. CDR3 length equals 15 residues. The V and J ends lost 1 base and 8 bases, in that order; junction bases with no gene match: 10. The CDR3 protein is CASSEDKQGNRGYTF. Here the CDR3 DNA reads TGTGCCAGCAGTGAAGACAAACAGGGGAATCGAGGCTACACCTTC.

This clone turned up a few times. This chain joins TRBV10-1 and TRBJ1-5; D not resolved. Germline loops: CDR1 WNHNN, CDR2 SYGVQD (reference sequence). Trimming took 5 bases from V and 9 from J, leaving 14 bases between them. The CDR3 runs to 13 residues. CDR3 in DNA: TGCGCCAGCAGTCATAGATGCCCAAGGCCCCAGCATTTT. Translated, it gives CASSHRCPRPQHF.

The J gene is TRBJ1-6, the V gene TRBV28; TRBD1 matches at 9 bases. Trimming took 8 bases from V and 6 from J; bases not matched to a gene: 5. There are 14 residues in the CDR3. The V gene's germline CDR1 is MDHEN and CDR2 SYDVKM. CDR3: CASGWTGVNSPLHF. In DNA form, the CDR3 reads TGTGCCAGCGGCTGGACAGGGGTTAATTCACCCCTCCACTTT.

This chain links TRBV12-5 with TRBJ1-6; D not certain. V was cut by 1 base and J by 10 bases, with 5 bases left in between. Germline V gene sequence: CDR1 LGHNT, CDR2 FRNRAP. The CDR3 loop spans 12 amino acids. In nucleotides, the CDR3 is TGTGCTAGTGGTTTGGAGAGGTCACCCCTCCACTTT. Translated, it gives CASGLERSPLHF.

V is TRBV20-1 and J is TRBJ1-1; D uncertain. CDR1 and CDR2 from the germline V gene are DFQATT and SNEGSKA (reference sequence). The CDR3 loop spans 11 amino acids. The germline V and J ends were trimmed by 7 bases and 5 bases, with 11 bases remaining between them. The CDR3 DNA follows: TGCAGTGTCCTGGGAGGAACTGAAGCTTTCTTT. Encoded protein: CSVLGGTEAFF.

The chain joins TRBV27 to TRBJ2-1; a weak D match, TRBD1 (5 bases). This CDR3 spans 15 amino acids. Trimming pared 5 bases from V and 4 bases from J, leaving 15 bases between. Germline V gene lookup returns CDR1 MNHEY and CDR2 SMNVEV (reference sequence). This CDR3 reads CASSPPRRQYNEQFF. Here the CDR3 DNA reads TGTGCCAGCAGTCCGCCCCGCAGACAGTACAATGAGCAGTTCTTC.

In this sample, this clone turned up a few times. This chain links TRBV10-1 with TRBJ1-1, with D tentatively TRBD1 (5 bases). The germline V gene has CDR1 WNHNN and CDR2 SYGVQD (reference sequence). The germline V and J ends were trimmed by 8 bases and 6 bases, with 13 bases remaining between them. The CDR3 runs to 12 residues. This chain's CDR3 is CASSRTSAEAFF. The CDR3 region has the DNA TGCGCCAGCTCTCGGACATCAGCTGAAGCTTTCTTT.

Only one count was recorded for this clone. The chain carries TRBV4-1 and TRBJ2-3, with 11 bases fitting TRBD1. The CDR3 length is 15 residues. V trimming: 1 base; J trimming: 5 bases; junction bases outside the gene matches: 2. The germline V gene encodes CDR1 MGHRA and CDR2 YSYEKL. DNA of the CDR3: TGCGCCAGCAGCCAAGTCGGGACAGGGGGAGATACGCAGTATTTT. Residues: CASSQVGTGGDTQYF.

The chain is built from TRBV27 and TRBJ2-3, with D uncertain. The V gene lost 1 base and the J gene lost 2 bases, with 10 bases spanning the gap. The CDR3 has 15 residues. CDR1 is MNHEY and CDR2 is SMNVEV in the germline V gene (reference sequence). As DNA, the CDR3 is TGTGCCAGCAGTTTATTAGCAGCGTCCACAGATACGCAGTATTTT. This encodes CASSLLAASTDTQYF.

This sequence joins TRBV28 and TRBJ1-5; D call uncertain. The CDR3 covers 11 residues. Trimming shortened V by 1 base and J by 9 bases, and 4 bases separated the two germline ends. The germline V gene encodes CDR1 MDHEN and CDR2 SYDVKM. CDR3 in amino acids: CASSLSRPQHF. CDR3 sequence (DNA): TGTGCCAGCAGTTTATCCCGGCCCCAGCATTTT.

The chain combines TRBV7-9 with TRBJ2-1; D remains unclear. The CDR3 is 13 amino acids. V was pared by 5 bases and J by 6 bases, with 11 bases between. Germline CDR1 SEHNR, CDR2 FQNEAQ (reference sequence). As DNA, the CDR3 is TGTGCCAGCAGCCTCTCGAGCTCCAATGAGCAGTTCTTC. This sequence encodes CASSLSSSNEQFF.

This clone occurred a few times. The chain employs TRBV27 and TRBJ1-5, with 9 bases matching TRBD1. Trimming at V came to 5 bases and at J to 5 bases, leaving 1 base not matched to a gene. CDR3 length: 13 amino acids. CDR1 is MNHEY, CDR2 SMNVEV, per germline (reference sequence). CDR3 sequence (DNA): TGTGCCAGCAGTGACAGGGGGTATCAGCCCCAGCATTTT. It codes for CASSDRGYQPQHF.

This chain joins TRBV5-1 and TRBJ2-1; 8 bases line up with TRBD1. CDR1 and CDR2 from the germline V gene are SGHRS and YFSETQ. The CDR3 loop spans 15 amino acids. V lost 0 bases to trimming and J lost 6 bases; unmatched junction nucleotides: 5. In nucleotides, the CDR3 is TGCGCCAGCAGCTTGGAACCGACAGGGGTCAATGAGCAGTTCTTC. Residues: CASSLEPTGVNEQFF.

The chain links TRBV13 to TRBJ1-2, with D unclear. Germline V gives CDR1 PRHDT, CDR2 FYEKMQ (reference sequence). This CDR3 is built from 14 residues. The V end was cut by 6 bases, the J end by 4 bases, with 15 bases between. CDR3 nucleotides: TGTGCCAGCAGTAATCCCGGGGAGTTCTATGGCTACACCTTC. Translating gives CASSNPGEFYGYTF.

This clone was seen once. The chain recombines TRBV4-1 with TRBJ1-1; D is perhaps TRBD1 (6 bases). V dropped 1 base and J dropped 11 bases, with 14 bases sitting between them. Looked up from germline, CDR1 is MGHRA and CDR2 is YSYEKL. The CDR3 has 13 residues. CDR3 nucleotides: TGCGCCAGCAGCCAAGGGTTAGGGACAAATGCTTTCTTT. Translating it yields CASSQGLGTNAFF.

V usage is TRBV5-1 and J usage is TRBJ2-7, with D perhaps TRBD2 (7 bases). Germline V gene sequence: CDR1 SGHRS, CDR2 YFSETQ. The CDR3 runs to 15 residues. V lost 0 bases and J 2 bases, leaving 12 bases between the germline ends. DNA of the CDR3: TGCGCCAGCAGCTTGGTGGCGGGGGCCACCTACGAGCAGTACTTC. Translation gives CASSLVAGATYEQYF.

This chain connects TRBV7-2 to TRBJ2-1, with D possibly being TRBD2 (6 bases). The CDR3 sequence is 17 residues long. Germline V CDR1 and CDR2: SGHTA, FQGNSA. Trimming took 5 bases from V and 0 from J, leaving 17 bases between them. DNA for the CDR3: TGTGCCAGCAGCCAGTGGGTGGGGGGAGGCTCCTACAATGAGCAGTTCTTC. This codes for CASSQWVGGGSYNEQFF.